One and the same sample provided the 5 T cell receptor beta chains below, sequenced in a study of T cell responses to AZD1222 COVID-19 vaccine. Repertoires were generated with immunoSEQ multiplex PCR, while TCRdb's copy carries only in-frame clones and drops some. The profile covers about 150,000 clones, with 90% to 95% appearing a single time and approximately 9% taken by the ten largest. The sample here was peripheral blood, taken on day 0 of AZD1222 vaccination. These receptors were taken from an adult in good health.

The chain is built from TRBV28 and TRBJ1-1, with unresolved D. V lost 3 bases to trimming and J lost 4 bases, with 9 bases between them. Germline CDR1 is MDHEN and CDR2 is SYDVKM. This CDR3 is built from 13 residues. Written as DNA, the CDR3 is TGTGCCAGCAGTTTTAACCGGTTCACTGAAGCTTTCTTT. Translation gives CASSFNRFTEAFF. The complete variable domain, with remaining parts taken from reference TRBV28 and TRBJ1-1, reads DVKVTQSSRYLVKRTGEKVFLECVQDMDHENMFWYRQDPGLGLRLIYFSYDVKMKEKGDIPEGYSVSREKKERFSLILESASTNQTSMYLCASSFNRFTEAFFGQGTRLTVV.

Of note for this clone: At one end the junction does not follow the germline gene, possibly because of a read error. The chain joins TRBV7-7 to TRBJ2-4, with 8 bases identical to TRBD1. Germline V gene lookup returns CDR1 SSHAT and CDR2 FNYEAQ (reference sequence). The CDR3 is 19 amino acids. The chain's CDR3 is CASSLAGQGEGLAKNIQYF. CDR3 bases: TGTGCTAGCAGCTTAGCCGGACAGGGCGAGGGGCTAGCCAAAAACATTCAGTACTTC.

V is TRBV5-1 and J is TRBJ2-1; D remains unclear. The CDR3 length is 15 residues. The V gene's germline CDR1 is SGHRS and CDR2 YFSETQ. V was trimmed by 2 bases and J by 3 bases, leaving 12 bases between them. CDR3 region: CASSLSDTSYNEQFF. In nucleotides, the CDR3 is TGCGCCAGCAGCTTATCCGACACGAGCTACAATGAGCAGTTCTTC.

The chain employs TRBV9 and TRBJ2-2; perhaps TRBD2 as D (5 bases). This CDR3 is 13 amino acids long. Trimming left V 2 bases short and J 5 bases short, with 7 bases between. In germline, CDR1 is SGDLS, CDR2 YYNGEE. The DNA for the CDR3 is TGTGCCAGCAGCGTTTGGGAGACCGGGGAGCTGTTTTTT. It specifies CASSVWETGELFF.

This clone was recorded a few times. The rearrangement joins TRBV19 to TRBJ1-5, with D perhaps TRBD1 (5 bases). Deletions cut 7 bases from V and 3 bases from J, with 19 bases between. Germline assignment: CDR1 LNHDA and CDR2 SQIVND (reference sequence). CDR3 length: 16 amino acids. This CDR3 is CASIPLTGVHNQPQHF. CDR3 DNA sequence: TGTGCCAGTATCCCTCTCACGGGGGTTCACAATCAGCCCCAGCATTTT. The full variable domain, with the rest looked up from reference TRBV19 and TRBJ1-5, is DGGITQSPKYLFRKEGQNVTLSCEQNLNHDAMYWYRQDPGQGLRLIYYSQIVNDFQKGDIAEGYSVSREKKESFPLTVTSAQKNPTAFYLCASIPLTGVHNQPQHFGDGTRLSIL.